The table lists the clone carrying this T cell receptor (beta chain) with a count of one. Its specificity is unknown. These data come from a study of T cell responses to AZD1222 COVID-19 vaccine. The protocol was immunoSEQ multiplex PCR, while the TCRdb copy is restricted to in-frame clones and leaves out a portion. The profile covers approximately 220,000 clones, with more than 85% appearing a single time and less than 1.2% taken by the ten largest. Overall study results and limits: The CD4 TCRs associated with vaccination extended across spike and predominated at 160-218 and 743-854. Repertoire collection took place solely once the T cell response had peaked. Seropositive status at baseline applied to only a handful of AZD1222 recipients.

The CDR3 loop spans 19 amino acids. Germline loops: CDR1 SGHRS, CDR2 YFSETQ. Trimming cost V 3 bases and J 1 base; bases outside gene matches: 9. The chain combines TRBV5-1 with TRBJ2-3, with 15 bases that match TRBD2. Here the sequenced sample was peripheral blood, taken on day 0 of MenACWY control vaccination. The receptor was isolated from an adult in good health. For the CDR3, the DNA is TGCGCCAGCAGCTCAGGACCGGGACTAGCGGGGGGAGGCACAGATACGCAGTATTTT. Its translation is CASSSGPGLAGGGTDTQYF.